This T cell receptor beta chain was found in a study of T cell responses to AZD1222 COVID-19 vaccine. Repertoires were generated with immunoSEQ multiplex PCR, while TCRdb's copy carries only in-frame clones and drops some. The data contain about 140,000 clones, 88% of them singletons. With respect to this clone: What it binds is unknown.

Study-wide findings and caveats: Following two doses of AZD1222, Spike-specific TCR breadth and depth rose. Seropositivity was recorded at baseline in only a handful of AZD1222 recipients. Donors were mostly white British, more females; clonal diversity possibly underestimated.

V gave up 3 bases and J gave up 9 bases; unmatched junction bases: 4. Germline CDR1 reads SNHLY; CDR2 reads FYNNEI. This CDR3 has 12 residues. The receptor comes from an adult in good health. The material sequenced was peripheral blood, taken on day 0 of AZD1222 vaccination. This chain joins TRBV2 and TRBJ2-5; TRBD2 matches at 7 bases. The CDR3 coding sequence is TGTGCCAGCAGTGAGACGGGAGGTCCCCAGTACTTC. Its translation: CASSETGGPQYF.